This T cell receptor (beta chain) derives from a study of T cell repertoires in cytomegalovirus infection. Many counts were recorded for this clonotype. Trimming at V came to 4 bases and at J to 9 bases, leaving 6 bases not matched to a gene. The germline V gene encodes CDR1 SGHTA and CDR2 FQGTGA. The CDR3 contains 14 residues. TCRdb redid the calling of the reads with MiXCR, one entry per CDR3 protein. Among around 300,000 distinct CDR3 sequences listed, over 7.5% were seen once. The sample comprised PBMCs. This sequence was found in a human donor in good health (CMV status not recorded). Some clones in this sample may be carry-over from other donors' samples. This chain joins TRBV7-3 and TRBJ2-5; 12 nucleotides line up with TRBD2. The CDR3 is CASSSGLAGPPQYF. The CDR3 DNA follows: TGTGCCAGCAGCTCGGGACTAGCGGGTCCTCCCCAGTACTTC.